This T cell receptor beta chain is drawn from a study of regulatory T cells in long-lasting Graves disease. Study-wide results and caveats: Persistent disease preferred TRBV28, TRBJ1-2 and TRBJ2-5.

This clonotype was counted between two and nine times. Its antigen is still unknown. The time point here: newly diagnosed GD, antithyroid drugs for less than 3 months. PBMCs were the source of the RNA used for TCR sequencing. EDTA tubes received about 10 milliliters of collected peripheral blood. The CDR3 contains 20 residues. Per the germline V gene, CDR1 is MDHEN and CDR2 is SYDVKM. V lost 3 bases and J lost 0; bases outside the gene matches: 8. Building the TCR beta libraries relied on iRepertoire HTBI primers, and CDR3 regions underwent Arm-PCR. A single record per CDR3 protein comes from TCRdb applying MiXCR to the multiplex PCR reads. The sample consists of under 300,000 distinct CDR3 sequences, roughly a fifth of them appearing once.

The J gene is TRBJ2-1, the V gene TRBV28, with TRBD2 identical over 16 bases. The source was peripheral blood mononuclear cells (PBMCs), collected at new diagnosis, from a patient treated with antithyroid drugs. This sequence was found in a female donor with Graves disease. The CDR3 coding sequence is TGTGCCAGCAGTTTCTACGGGACTAGCGGGGGGGATAGCTCCTACAATGAGCAGTTCTTC. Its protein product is CASSFYGTSGGDSSYNEQFF.